The clone carrying this TCR beta chain showed up just a few times. Its target is unknown. This entry comes from a study of cytomegalovirus exposure and HLA in healthy donors. Study information: Of around 410 genotyped donors, 81% grouped in the Caucasian-associated ancestry cluster.

The donors gave bone marrow, and they were healthy. Germline-derived CDR1 and CDR2 are SGHRS and YFSETQ. The CDR3 totals 13 residues. V lost 9 bases and J 3 bases, leaving 14 bases between the germline ends. The PCR made use of 60 Vbeta and 13 Jbeta primers. Sequencing was performed with immunoSEQ multiplex PCR; in TCRdb, only in-frame clones are kept and a portion is missing. The sample contains approximately 160,000 clones, approximately 72% of which appear only once. Whole-study results and caveats: The study assumed roughly uniform donor sequencing depth for presence/absence analyses.

The gene calls are TRBV5-1 and TRBJ2-3; tentatively, D is TRBD2 (6 bases). The sequence was collected from a man in his fifties in good health and CMV-seronegative. The sequenced sample was PBMCs. For the CDR3, the DNA is TGCGCCACCAGGCCCCGGGGGACAGATACGCAGTATTTT. Translated, it gives CATRPRGTDTQYF.